This T cell receptor beta chain is from a study of shared clonotypes between healthy human individuals. About the research overall: CD4 naive cells filled three plates per donor, CD4 memory three, CD8 naive two and CD8 memory one.

Caucasian adults residing in Nashville, Tennessee made up all the donors. CDR1 SGHRS and CDR2 YFSETQ come from the germline V gene. This CDR3 has 16 amino acids. J lost 5 bases, V lost 0 bases, and 6 bases had no gene match. Study-level points and caveats: Estimated clonotype richness was generally higher in naive than memory subsets. When naive CD4 clonotypes were compared across several donors, 4% to 6.5% were shared.

Comments on this clone: Its specificity is unknown.

Clones were sequenced by immunoSEQ multiplex PCR, and TCRdb holds only the in-frame ones, with some missing. Of just over 2,000,000 clones listed, 95% are singletons. The chain uses TRBV5-1 and TRBJ2-1; TRBD2 aligns across 9 bases. Sequenced sample: naive CD4+ T cells sorted from blood. Subset meaning: CD45RA+ positively selected. The receptor was isolated from a man between 18 and 35 years old in good health. The CDR3 DNA sequence: TGCGCCAGCAGCTTGGCCAAGACTAGCGGAGACAATGAGCAGTTCTTC. Translating it yields CASSLAKTSGDNEQFF.